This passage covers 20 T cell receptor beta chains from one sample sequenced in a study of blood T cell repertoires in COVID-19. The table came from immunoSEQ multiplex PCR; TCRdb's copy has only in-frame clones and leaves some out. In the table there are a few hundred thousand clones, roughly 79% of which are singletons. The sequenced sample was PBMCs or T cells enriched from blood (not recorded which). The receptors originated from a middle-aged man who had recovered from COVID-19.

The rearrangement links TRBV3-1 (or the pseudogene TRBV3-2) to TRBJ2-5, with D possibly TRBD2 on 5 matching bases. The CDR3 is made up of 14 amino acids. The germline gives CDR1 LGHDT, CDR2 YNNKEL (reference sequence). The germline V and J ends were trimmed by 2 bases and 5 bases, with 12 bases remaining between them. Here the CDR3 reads CASSQRAGVETQYF. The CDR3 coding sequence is TGTGCCAGCAGCCAACGCGCGGGTGTGGAGACCCAGTACTTC.

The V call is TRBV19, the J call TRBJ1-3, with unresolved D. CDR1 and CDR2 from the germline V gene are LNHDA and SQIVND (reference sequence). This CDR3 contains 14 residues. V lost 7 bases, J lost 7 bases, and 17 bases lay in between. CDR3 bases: TGTGCCAGTACCCCGGAGGCGCGGGGTAACACCATATATTTT. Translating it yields CASTPEARGNTIYF. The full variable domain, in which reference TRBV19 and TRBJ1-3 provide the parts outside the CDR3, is DGGITQSPKYLFRKEGQNVTLSCEQNLNHDAMYWYRQDPGQGLRLIYYSQIVNDFQKGDIAEGYSVSREKKESFPLTVTSAQKNPTAFYLCASTPEARGNTIYFGEGSWLTVV.

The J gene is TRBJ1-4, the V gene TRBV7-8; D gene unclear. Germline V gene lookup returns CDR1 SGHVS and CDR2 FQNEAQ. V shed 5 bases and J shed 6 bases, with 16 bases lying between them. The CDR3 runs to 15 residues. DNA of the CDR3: TGTGCCAGCAGCCGTTCCTGGAGGGCGGATGAAAAACTGTTTTTT. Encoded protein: CASSRSWRADEKLFF.

DNA of the CDR3: TGCGCCAGCAGCTTGGGGCTAGCGGGGGTAAAAGAGACCCAGTACTTC. Its protein product is CASSLGLAGVKETQYF. The chain couples TRBV5-1 to TRBJ2-5, with 10 bases lining up with TRBD2. The CDR3 runs 16 residues. The V gene's germline CDR1 is SGHRS and CDR2 YFSETQ. V was clipped by 0 bases and J by 3 bases; unmatched bases: 5. Drawing the rest from reference TRBV5-1 and TRBJ2-5, the complete variable domain is KAGVTQTPRYLIKTRGQQVTLSCSPISGHRSVSWYQQTPGQGLQFLFEYFSETQRNKGNFPGRFSGRQFSNSRSEMNVSTLELGDSALYLCASSLGLAGVKETQYFGPGTRLLVL.

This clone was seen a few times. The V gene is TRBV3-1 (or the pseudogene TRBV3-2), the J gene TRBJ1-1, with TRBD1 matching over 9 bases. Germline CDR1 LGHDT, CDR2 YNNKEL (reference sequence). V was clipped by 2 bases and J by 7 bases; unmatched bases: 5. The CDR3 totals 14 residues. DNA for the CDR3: TGTGCCAGCAGCCAACTTACAGGGGGCGGTGAAGCTTTCTTT. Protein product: CASSQLTGGGEAFF.

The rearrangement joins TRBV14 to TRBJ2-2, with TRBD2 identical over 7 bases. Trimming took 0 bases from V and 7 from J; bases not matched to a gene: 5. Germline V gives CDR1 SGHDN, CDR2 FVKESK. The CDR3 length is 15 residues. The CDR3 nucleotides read TGTGCCAGCAGCCAAGAAGCGGGGTGGAGCGGGGAGCTGTTTTTT. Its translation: CASSQEAGWSGELFF.

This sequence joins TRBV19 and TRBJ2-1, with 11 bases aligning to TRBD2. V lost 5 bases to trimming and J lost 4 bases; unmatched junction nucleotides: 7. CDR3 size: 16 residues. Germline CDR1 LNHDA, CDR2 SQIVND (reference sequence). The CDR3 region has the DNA TGTGCCAGTAGTGACGGACTAGCGGGCGTGTACAATGAGCAGTTCTTC. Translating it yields CASSDGLAGVYNEQFF.

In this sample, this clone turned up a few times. The CDR3 nucleotides read TGTGCCAGCAGCTCCCGGGTCGTCTCTGGAAACACCATATATTTT. Amino acids: CASSSRVVSGNTIYF. J is TRBJ1-3 and V is TRBV7-2; no definite D call. Germline V gene lookup returns CDR1 SGHTA and CDR2 FQGNSA. This CDR3 comprises 15 residues. Trimming cost V 4 bases and J 0 bases, with 10 bases left between them. Full variable domain (rest looked up from reference TRBV7-2 and TRBJ1-3): GAGVSQSPSNKVTEKGKDVELRCDPISGHTALYWYRQSLGQGLEFLIYFQGNSAPDKSGLPSDRFSAERTGGSVSTLTIQRTQQEDSAVYLCASSSRVVSGNTIYFGEGSWLTVV.

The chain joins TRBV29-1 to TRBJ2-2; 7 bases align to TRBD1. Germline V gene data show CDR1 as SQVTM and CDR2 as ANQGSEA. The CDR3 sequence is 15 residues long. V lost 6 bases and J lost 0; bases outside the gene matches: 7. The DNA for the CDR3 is TGCAGCGTCGCCCGGGACAGCCCGAACACCGGGGAGCTGTTTTTT. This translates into CSVARDSPNTGELFF.

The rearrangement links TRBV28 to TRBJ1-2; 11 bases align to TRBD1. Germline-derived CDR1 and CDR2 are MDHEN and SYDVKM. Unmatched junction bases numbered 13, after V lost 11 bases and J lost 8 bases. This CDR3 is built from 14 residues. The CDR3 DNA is TGTGCCGGAAGGACAGGGGGCGCGGGCGGAGGCTACACCTTC. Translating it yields CAGRTGGAGGGYTF.

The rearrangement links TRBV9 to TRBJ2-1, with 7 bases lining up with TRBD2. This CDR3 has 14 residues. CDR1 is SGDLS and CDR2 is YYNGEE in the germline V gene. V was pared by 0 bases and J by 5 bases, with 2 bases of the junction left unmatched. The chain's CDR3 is CASSVERDNNEQFF. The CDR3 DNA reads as TGTGCCAGCAGCGTAGAGCGGGATAACAATGAGCAGTTCTTC.

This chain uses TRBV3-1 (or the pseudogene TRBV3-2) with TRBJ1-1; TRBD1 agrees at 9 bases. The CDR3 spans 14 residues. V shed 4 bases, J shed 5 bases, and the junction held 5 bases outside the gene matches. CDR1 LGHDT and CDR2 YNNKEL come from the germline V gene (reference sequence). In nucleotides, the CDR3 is TGTGCCAGCAGCCCCTGGACAGGGGAGACTGAAGCTTTCTTT. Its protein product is CASSPWTGETEAFF.

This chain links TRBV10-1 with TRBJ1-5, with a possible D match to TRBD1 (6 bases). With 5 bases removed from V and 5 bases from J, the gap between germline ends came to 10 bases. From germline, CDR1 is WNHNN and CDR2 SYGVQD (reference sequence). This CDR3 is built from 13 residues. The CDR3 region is CASSFQGHQPQHF. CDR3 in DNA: TGCGCCAGCAGTTTTCAGGGGCATCAGCCCCAGCATTTT.

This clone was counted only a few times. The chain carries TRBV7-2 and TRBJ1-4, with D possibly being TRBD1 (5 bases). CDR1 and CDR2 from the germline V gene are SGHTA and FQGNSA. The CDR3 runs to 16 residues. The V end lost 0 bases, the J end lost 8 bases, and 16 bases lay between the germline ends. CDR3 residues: CASSLARTLGVEKLFF. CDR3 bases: TGTGCCAGCAGCTTAGCTCGCACGCTAGGGGTCGAAAAACTGTTTTTT.

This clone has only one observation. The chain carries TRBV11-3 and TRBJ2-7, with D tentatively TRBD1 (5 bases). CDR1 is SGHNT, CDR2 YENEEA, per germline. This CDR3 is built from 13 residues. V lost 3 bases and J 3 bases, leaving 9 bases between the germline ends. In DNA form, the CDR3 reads TGTGCCAGCAGCTTCGGACAATACTACGAGCAGTACTTC. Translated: CASSFGQYYEQYF.

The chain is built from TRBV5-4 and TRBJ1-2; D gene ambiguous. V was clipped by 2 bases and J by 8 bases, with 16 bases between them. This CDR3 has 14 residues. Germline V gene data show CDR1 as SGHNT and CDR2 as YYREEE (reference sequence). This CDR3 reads CASSFSRGQKGYTF. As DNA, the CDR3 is TGTGCCAGCAGCTTCTCCCGGGGTCAAAAAGGCTACACCTTC.

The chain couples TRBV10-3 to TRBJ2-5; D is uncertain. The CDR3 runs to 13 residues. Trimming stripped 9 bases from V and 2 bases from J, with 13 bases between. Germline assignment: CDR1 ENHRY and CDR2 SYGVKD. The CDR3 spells CAMRKSDQETQYF. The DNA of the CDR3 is TGTGCCATGCGAAAAAGCGATCAAGAGACCCAGTACTTC.

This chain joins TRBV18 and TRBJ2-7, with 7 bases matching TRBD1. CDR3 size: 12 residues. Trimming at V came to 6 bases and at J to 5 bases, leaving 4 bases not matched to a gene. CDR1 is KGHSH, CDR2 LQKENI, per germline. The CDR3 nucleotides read TGTGCCAGCTCCCAGGGGGTCGACGAGCAGTACTTC. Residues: CASSQGVDEQYF.

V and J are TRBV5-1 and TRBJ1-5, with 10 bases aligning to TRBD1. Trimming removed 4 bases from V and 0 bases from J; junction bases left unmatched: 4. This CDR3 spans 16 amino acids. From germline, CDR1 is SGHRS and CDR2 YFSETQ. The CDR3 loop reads CASSAGTGDSNQPQHF. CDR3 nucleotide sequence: TGCGCCAGCAGCGCCGGGACAGGGGATAGCAATCAGCCCCAGCATTTT.

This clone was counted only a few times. The CDR3 sequence is CASRDRRREKLFF. CDR3 DNA sequence: TGTGCCTCCCGGGACAGGCGACGAGAAAAACTGTTTTTT. V gene TRBV30 combines with J gene TRBJ1-4; 8 bases fit TRBD1. The CDR3 runs 13 residues. CDR1 and CDR2 from the germline V gene are GTSNPN and SVGIG (reference sequence). V shed 7 bases, J shed 8 bases, and the junction held 9 bases outside the gene matches. Supplemented by reference TRBV30 and TRBJ1-4, the full variable domain reads SQTIHQWPATLVQPVGSPLSLECTVEGTSNPNLYWYRQAAGRGLQLLFYSVGIGQISSEVPQNLSASRPQDRQFILSSKKLLLSDSGFYLCASRDRRREKLFFGSGTQLSVL.